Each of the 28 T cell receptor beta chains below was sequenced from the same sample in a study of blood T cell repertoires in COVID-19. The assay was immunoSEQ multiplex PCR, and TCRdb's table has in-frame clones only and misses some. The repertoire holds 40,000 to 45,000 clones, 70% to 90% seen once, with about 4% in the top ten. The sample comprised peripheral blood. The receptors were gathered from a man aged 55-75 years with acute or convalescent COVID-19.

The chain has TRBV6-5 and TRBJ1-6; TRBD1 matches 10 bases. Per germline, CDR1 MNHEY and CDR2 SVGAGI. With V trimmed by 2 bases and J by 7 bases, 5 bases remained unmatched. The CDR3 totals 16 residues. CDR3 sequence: CASSYDRGQSNSPLHF. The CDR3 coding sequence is TGTGCCAGCAGTTACGACAGGGGGCAATCAAATTCACCCCTCCACTTT.

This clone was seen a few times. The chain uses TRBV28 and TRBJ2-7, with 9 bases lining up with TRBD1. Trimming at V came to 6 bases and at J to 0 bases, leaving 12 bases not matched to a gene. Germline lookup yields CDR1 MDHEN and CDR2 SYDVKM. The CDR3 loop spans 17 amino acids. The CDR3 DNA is TGTGCCAGCAGCTCCCCCCCCGGGACAGGGACCTCCTACGAGCAGTACTTC. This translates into CASSSPPGTGTSYEQYF.

The CDR3 loop reads CATSRQPGQGNSPLHF. The CDR3 nucleotides read TGTGCCACCAGCAGACAACCGGGACAGGGTAATTCACCCCTCCACTTT. The gene calls are TRBV15 and TRBJ1-6, with 9 nucleotides matching TRBD1. Germline assignment: CDR1 LNHNV and CDR2 YYDKDF (reference sequence). V dropped 2 bases and J dropped 6; count of bases not matched to a gene: 5. The CDR3 consists of 16 residues.

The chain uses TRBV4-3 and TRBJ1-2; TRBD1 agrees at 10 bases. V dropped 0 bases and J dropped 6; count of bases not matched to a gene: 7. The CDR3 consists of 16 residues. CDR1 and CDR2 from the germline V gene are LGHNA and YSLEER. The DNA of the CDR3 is TGCGCCAGCAGCCAAGATTCAGGACAGGGGGAGGATGGCTACACCTTC. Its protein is CASSQDSGQGEDGYTF.

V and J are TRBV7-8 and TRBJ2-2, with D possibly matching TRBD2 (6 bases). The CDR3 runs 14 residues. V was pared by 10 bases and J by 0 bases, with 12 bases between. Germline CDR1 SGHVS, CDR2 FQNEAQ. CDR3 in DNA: TGTGCCACGGCGGTAGCGGCGAACACCGGGGAGCTGTTTTTT. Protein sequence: CATAVAANTGELFF.

CDR3 coding DNA: TGCGCCAGCAGCCCTACTAGCGGGGGGGCCTCAAACGAGCAGTACTTC. Translating gives CASSPTSGGASNEQYF. J is TRBJ2-7 and V is TRBV5-1; 13 nucleotides line up with TRBD2. V was clipped by 4 bases and J by 5 bases; unmatched bases: 9. Germline V gives CDR1 SGHRS, CDR2 YFSETQ. The CDR3 is 16 amino acids.

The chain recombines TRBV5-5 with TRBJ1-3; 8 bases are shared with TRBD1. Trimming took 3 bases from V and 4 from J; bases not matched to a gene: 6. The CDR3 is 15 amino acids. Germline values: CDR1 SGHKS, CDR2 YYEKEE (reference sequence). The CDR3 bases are TGTGCCAGCAGCTCCCGGACAGGGACGGGAAACACCATATATTTT. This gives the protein CASSSRTGTGNTIYF.

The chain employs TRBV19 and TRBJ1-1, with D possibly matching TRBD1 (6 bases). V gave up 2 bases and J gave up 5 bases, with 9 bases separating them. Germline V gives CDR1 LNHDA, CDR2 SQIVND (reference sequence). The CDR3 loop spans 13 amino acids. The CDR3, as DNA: TGTGCCAGTAGTATACGGGGGGCGACTGAAGCTTTCTTT. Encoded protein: CASSIRGATEAFF. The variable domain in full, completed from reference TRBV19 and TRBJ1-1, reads DGGITQSPKYLFRKEGQNVTLSCEQNLNHDAMYWYRQDPGQGLRLIYYSQIVNDFQKGDIAEGYSVSREKKESFPLTVTSAQKNPTAFYLCASSIRGATEAFFGQGTRLTVV.

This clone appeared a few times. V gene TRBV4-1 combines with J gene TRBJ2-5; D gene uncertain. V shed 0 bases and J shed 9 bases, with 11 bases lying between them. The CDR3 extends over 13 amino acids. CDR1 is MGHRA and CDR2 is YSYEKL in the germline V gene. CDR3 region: CASSQDFSRAQYF. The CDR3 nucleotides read TGCGCCAGCAGCCAAGATTTTTCCCGGGCCCAGTACTTC.

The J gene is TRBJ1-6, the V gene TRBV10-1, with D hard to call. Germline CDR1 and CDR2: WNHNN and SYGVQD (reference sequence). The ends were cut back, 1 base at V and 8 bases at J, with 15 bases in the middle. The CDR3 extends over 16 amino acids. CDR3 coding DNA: TGCGCCAGCAGTGAGTTCCCCCATCGGGATGATTCACCCCTCCACTTT. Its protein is CASSEFPHRDDSPLHF.

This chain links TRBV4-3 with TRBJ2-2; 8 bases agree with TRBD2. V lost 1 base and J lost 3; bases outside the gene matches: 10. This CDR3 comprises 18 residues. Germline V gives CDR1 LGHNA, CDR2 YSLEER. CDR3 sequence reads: CASSQVASGGRYTGELFF. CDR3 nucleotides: TGCGCCAGCAGCCAAGTGGCCAGCGGGGGACGGTACACCGGGGAGCTGTTTTTT.

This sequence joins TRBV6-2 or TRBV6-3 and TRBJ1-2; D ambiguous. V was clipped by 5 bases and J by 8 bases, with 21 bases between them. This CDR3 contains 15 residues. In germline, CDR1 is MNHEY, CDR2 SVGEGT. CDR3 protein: CASSQGLLRSYGYTF. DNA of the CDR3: TGTGCCAGCAGTCAAGGACTTCTTAGAAGCTACGGCTACACCTTC.

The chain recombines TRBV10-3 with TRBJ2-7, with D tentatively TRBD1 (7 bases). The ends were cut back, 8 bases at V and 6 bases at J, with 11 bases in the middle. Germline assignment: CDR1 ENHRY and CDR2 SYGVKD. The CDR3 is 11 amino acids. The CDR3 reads CAIQQGGEQYF. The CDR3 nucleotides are TGTGCCATCCAGCAGGGGGGCGAGCAGTACTTC.

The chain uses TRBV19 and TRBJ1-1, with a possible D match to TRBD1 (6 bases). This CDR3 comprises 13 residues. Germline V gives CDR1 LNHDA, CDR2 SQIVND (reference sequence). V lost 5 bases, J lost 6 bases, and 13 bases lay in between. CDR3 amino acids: CASSSHRVAEAFF. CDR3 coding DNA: TGTGCCAGTAGTTCGCACAGGGTCGCTGAAGCTTTCTTT.

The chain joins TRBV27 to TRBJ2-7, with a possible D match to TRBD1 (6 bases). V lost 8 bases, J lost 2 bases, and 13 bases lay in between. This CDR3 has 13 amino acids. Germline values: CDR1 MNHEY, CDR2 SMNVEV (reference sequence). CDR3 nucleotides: TGTGCCAGCTCGTTTCAGGGGCCCTACGAGCAGTACTTC. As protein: CASSFQGPYEQYF.

This chain's CDR3 is CASSFYRGEGQFF. DNA for the CDR3: TGCGCCAGCAGCTTCTACAGGGGGGAAGGGCAGTTCTTC. The rearrangement uses TRBV5-1 and TRBJ2-1; 8 bases are a match to TRBD1. CDR1 and CDR2 from the germline V gene are SGHRS and YFSETQ. After removal of 2 bases from V and 12 bases from J, the junction contained 7 bases not matched to a gene. This CDR3 is 13 amino acids long.

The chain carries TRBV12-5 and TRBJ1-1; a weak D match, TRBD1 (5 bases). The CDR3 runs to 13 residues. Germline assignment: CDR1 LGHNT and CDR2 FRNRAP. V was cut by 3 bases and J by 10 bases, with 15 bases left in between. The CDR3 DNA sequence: TGTGCTAGTGGTTTTGGGGGGGGAGAGCTAGCTTTCTTT. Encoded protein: CASGFGGGELAFF.

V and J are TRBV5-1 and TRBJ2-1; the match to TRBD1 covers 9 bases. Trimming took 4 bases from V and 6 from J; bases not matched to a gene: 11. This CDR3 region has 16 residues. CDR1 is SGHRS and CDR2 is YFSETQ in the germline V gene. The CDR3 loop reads CASSLLPGQGGNEQFF. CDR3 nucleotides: TGCGCCAGCAGCCTACTTCCGGGACAGGGAGGCAATGAGCAGTTCTTC.

This CDR3 is CASSLAGAITGELFF. The CDR3 bases are TGTGCCAGCAGCTTAGCGGGGGCGATCACCGGGGAGCTGTTTTTT. The rearrangement joins TRBV7-2 to TRBJ2-2, with D possibly matching TRBD1 (6 bases). The CDR3 loop spans 15 amino acids. Germline-derived CDR1 and CDR2 are SGHTA and FQGNSA. The germline V and J ends were trimmed by 0 bases and 4 bases, with 9 bases remaining between them.

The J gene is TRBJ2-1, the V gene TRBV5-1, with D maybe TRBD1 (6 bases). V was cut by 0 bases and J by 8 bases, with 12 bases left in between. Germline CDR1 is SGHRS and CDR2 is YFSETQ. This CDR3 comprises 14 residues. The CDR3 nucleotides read TGCGCCAGCAGCTTGGACAGGGTAGTTGATGAGCAGTTCTTC. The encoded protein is CASSLDRVVDEQFF.

CDR3 region: CASIPGGQKNSPLHF. CDR3 DNA sequence: TGTGCCAGCATCCCTGGGGGACAGAAAAATTCACCCCTCCACTTT. V gene TRBV6-6 combines with J gene TRBJ1-6, with TRBD1 matching 7 bases. This CDR3 has 15 residues. Germline CDR1 reads MNHNY; CDR2 reads SVGAGI (reference sequence). V trimming: 7 bases; J trimming: 7 bases; junction bases outside the gene matches: 10.

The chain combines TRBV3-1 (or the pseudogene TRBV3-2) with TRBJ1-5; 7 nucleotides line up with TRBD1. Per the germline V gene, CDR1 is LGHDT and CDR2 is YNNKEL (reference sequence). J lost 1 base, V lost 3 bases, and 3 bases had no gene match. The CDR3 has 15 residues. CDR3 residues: CASSHSGGSNQPQHF. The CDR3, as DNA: TGTGCCAGCAGCCATTCAGGGGGAAGCAATCAGCCCCAGCATTTT.

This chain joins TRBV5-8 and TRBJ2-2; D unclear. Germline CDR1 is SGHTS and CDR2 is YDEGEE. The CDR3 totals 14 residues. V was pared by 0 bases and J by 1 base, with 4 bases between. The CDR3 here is CASSLGQNTGELFF. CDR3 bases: TGTGCCAGCAGCTTGGGACAGAACACCGGGGAGCTGTTTTTT.

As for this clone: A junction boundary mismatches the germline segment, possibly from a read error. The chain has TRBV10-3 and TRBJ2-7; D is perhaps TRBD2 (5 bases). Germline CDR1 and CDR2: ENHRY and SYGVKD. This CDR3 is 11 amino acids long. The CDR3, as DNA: TGCTCAACCGGGGACTCCTACGAGCAGTACTTC. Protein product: CSTGDSYEQYF.

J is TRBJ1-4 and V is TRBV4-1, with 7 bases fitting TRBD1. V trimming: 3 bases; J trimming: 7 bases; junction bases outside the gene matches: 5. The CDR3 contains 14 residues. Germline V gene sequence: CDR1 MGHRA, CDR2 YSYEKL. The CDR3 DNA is TGCGCCAGCAGCCAGATGGGACAGACTGAAAAACTGTTTTTT. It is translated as CASSQMGQTEKLFF.

The CDR3 nucleotides read TGTGCCAGTAGAATTCGACAGGGCGAGAACACTGAAGCTTTCTTT. Its translation is CASRIRQGENTEAFF. This sequence joins TRBV19 and TRBJ1-1; 7 nucleotides align to TRBD1. The CDR3 runs 15 residues. CDR1 and CDR2 from the germline V gene are LNHDA and SQIVND (reference sequence). Trimming took 6 bases from V and 1 from J; bases not matched to a gene: 8.

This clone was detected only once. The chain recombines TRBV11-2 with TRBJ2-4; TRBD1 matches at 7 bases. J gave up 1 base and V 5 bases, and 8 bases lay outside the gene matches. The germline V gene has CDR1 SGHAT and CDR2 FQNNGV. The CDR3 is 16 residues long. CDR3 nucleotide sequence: TGTGCCAGCAGCCCCCCGACAGGGTTGGCCAAAAACATTCAGTACTTC. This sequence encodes CASSPPTGLAKNIQYF.

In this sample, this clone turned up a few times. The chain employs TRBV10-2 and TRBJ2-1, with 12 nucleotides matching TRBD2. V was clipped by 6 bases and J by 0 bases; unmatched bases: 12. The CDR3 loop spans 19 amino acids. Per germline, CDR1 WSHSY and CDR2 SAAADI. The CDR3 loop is CASRPTSGGLFSSYNEQFF. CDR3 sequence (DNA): TGCGCCAGCAGACCCACTAGCGGGGGGCTTTTTAGCTCCTACAATGAGCAGTTCTTC.